Presented here are 18 T cell receptor beta chains from one specimen sequenced in a study of regulatory T cells in long-lasting Graves disease. The sample's time point: persistent/refractory GD, antithyroid drugs over 5 years with positive TRAb. After RNA was extracted from PBMCs, the TCR library was made from it. HTBI primers from iRepertoire and Arm-PCR of CDR3 regions yielded the TCR beta libraries. TCRdb recomputed calls from the multiplex PCR reads with MiXCR, one row per CDR3 protein. The table shows 360,000 or so distinct CDR3 sequences, with more than 20% occurring only once. Sequencing used peripheral blood mononuclear cells (PBMCs), obtained when the disease was refractory, from a patient treated with antithyroid drugs. All receptors come from a woman in her thirties or forties with Graves disease.

This clonotype appeared a few times. The CDR3 region has the DNA TGTGCCAGCAGTCGCAGCGGGTCGTACAATGAGCAGTTCTTC. Protein: CASSRSGSYNEQFF. The V gene is TRBV28, the J gene TRBJ2-1, with D perhaps TRBD2 (6 bases). The CDR3 spans 14 residues. Germline lookup yields CDR1 MDHEN and CDR2 SYDVKM. V was pared by 5 bases and J by 4 bases, with 12 bases between.

This clonotype was detected ten times or more. The rearrangement links TRBV6-5 to TRBJ1-1; TRBD1 matches 7 bases. The CDR3 length is 15 residues. J gave up 2 bases and V 4 bases, and 7 bases lay outside the gene matches. Germline CDR1 reads MNHEY; CDR2 reads SVGAGI. For the CDR3, the DNA is TGTGCCAGCAGTTGGCTACAGGGGCCTAACACTGAAGCTTTCTTT. Amino acids: CASSWLQGPNTEAFF.

The chain is built from TRBV6-1 and TRBJ2-1, with TRBD2 identical over 12 bases. CDR3 length: 19 residues. Trimming took 1 base from V and 7 from J; bases not matched to a gene: 14. Looked up from germline, CDR1 is MNHNS and CDR2 is SASEGT. CDR3 residues: CASSEVPLPGLAGPNEQFF. CDR3 DNA: TGTGCCAGCAGTGAAGTGCCCCTGCCGGGACTAGCGGGTCCTAATGAGCAGTTCTTC.

This clonotype was recorded at least ten times. The rearrangement links TRBV20-1 to TRBJ1-2; maybe TRBD1 (5 bases). The germline V and J ends were trimmed by 0 bases and 4 bases, with 9 bases remaining between them. This CDR3 region has 13 residues. Germline V gives CDR1 DFQATT, CDR2 SNEGSKA (reference sequence). In DNA, the CDR3 is TGCAGTGCTAGAGACAGGGAGGGCTATGGCTACACCTTC. It is translated as CSARDREGYGYTF.

The chain is built from TRBV5-1 and TRBJ2-2, with 9 bases fitting TRBD1. The germline V gene encodes CDR1 SGHRS and CDR2 YFSETQ. V lost 7 bases to trimming and J lost 2 bases; unmatched junction nucleotides: 3. The CDR3 length is 14 residues. The CDR3 nucleotides are TGCGCCAGCCGGGACAGGGAAAACACCGGGGAGCTGTTTTTT. This sequence encodes CASRDRENTGELFF.

In its sample, this clonotype was seen many times. CDR3: CSASQSGTVGLSNQPQHF. Here the CDR3 DNA reads TGCAGTGCTAGTCAATCCGGGACAGTGGGCCTAAGCAATCAGCCCCAGCATTTT. The chain has TRBV20-1 and TRBJ1-5; the match to TRBD1 covers 7 bases. V dropped 3 bases and J dropped 1; count of bases not matched to a gene: 15. This CDR3 is 18 amino acids long. Per the germline V gene, CDR1 is DFQATT and CDR2 is SNEGSKA (reference sequence).

The V call is TRBV6-1, the J call TRBJ2-1; 10 bases align to TRBD2. Germline-derived CDR1 and CDR2 are MNHNS and SASEGT. V dropped 7 bases and J dropped 8; count of bases not matched to a gene: 8. The CDR3 loop spans 14 amino acids. The CDR3 DNA is TGTGCCAGCACCCTAGCGGGAGCTGCATATGAGCAGTTCTTC. Encoded protein: CASTLAGAAYEQFF.

This clonotype has ten or more counts. This chain links TRBV7-3 with TRBJ2-5; D ambiguous. Germline CDR1 is SGHTA and CDR2 is FQGTGA. The V and J ends lost 0 bases and 2 bases respectively, with 4 bases between them. This CDR3 has 13 amino acids. The CDR3 bases are TGTGCCAGCAGCTTAACTTGGCAAGAGACCCAGTACTTC. Protein product: CASSLTWQETQYF.

This clonotype has at least ten counts. The chain uses TRBV6-1 and TRBJ2-6; unclear D gene. The CDR3 runs 14 residues. Trimming removed 10 bases from V and 0 bases from J, with 10 bases in between. Germline V gene data show CDR1 as MNHNS and CDR2 as SASEGT. CDR3 residues: CATSKSSGANVLTF. The CDR3 nucleotides read TGTGCCACCTCGAAGAGCTCTGGGGCCAACGTCCTGACTTTC.

In this sample, this clonotype turned up many times. The rearrangement uses TRBV5-5 and TRBJ2-5, with D unresolved. The V end lost 6 bases, the J end lost 5 bases, and 14 bases lay between the germline ends. CDR1 and CDR2 (germline): SGHKS, YYEKEE (reference sequence). The CDR3 sequence is 13 residues long. The CDR3 here is CASTPGGLETQYF. The DNA of the CDR3 is TGTGCCAGCACTCCCGGCGGTTTGGAGACCCAGTACTTC.

The chain couples TRBV20-1 to TRBJ2-7; a weak D match, TRBD1 (6 bases). CDR3 length equals 14 residues. The ends were cut back, 5 bases at V and 5 bases at J, with 19 bases in the middle. CDR1 and CDR2 (germline): DFQATT, SNEGSKA (reference sequence). CDR3 nucleotide sequence: TGCAGTGCTGGGGGCAGTCCGATCGGCGACGAGCAGTACTTC. Protein sequence: CSAGGSPIGDEQYF.

The genes are TRBV6-1 and TRBJ2-5, with D perhaps given as TRBD1 or TRBD2 (6 bases each). The CDR3 is 15 amino acids. Trimming removed 2 bases from V and 5 bases from J, with 15 bases in between. Looked up from germline, CDR1 is MNHNS and CDR2 is SASEGT. CDR3 protein: CASSEQRGDWETQYF. CDR3 nucleotide sequence: TGTGCCAGCAGTGAACAGAGGGGGGATTGGGAGACCCAGTACTTC.

V usage is TRBV5-1 and J usage is TRBJ2-1; TRBD2 matches 9 bases. CDR1 and CDR2 (germline): SGHRS, YFSETQ. The CDR3 runs to 15 residues. After removal of 0 bases from V and 8 bases from J, the junction contained 6 bases not matched to a gene. CDR3 amino acids: CASSLGASGIYEQFF. CDR3 DNA: TGCGCCAGCAGCTTGGGGGCTAGCGGGATCTATGAGCAGTTCTTC.

This clonotype was recorded a few times. The chain couples TRBV28 to TRBJ2-3, with 12 bases aligning to TRBD1. CDR3 length equals 18 residues. Losses at the gene ends were 2 bases for V and 0 bases for J; bases not matched to a gene: 6. CDR1 MDHEN and CDR2 SYDVKM come from the germline V gene. CDR3 amino acids: CASSLLGTGGGSTDTQYF. The DNA of the CDR3 is TGTGCCAGCAGTTTACTGGGGACAGGGGGCGGAAGCACAGATACGCAGTATTTT.

The gene calls are TRBV7-3 and TRBJ1-5, with TRBD1 matching 10 bases. Germline-derived CDR1 and CDR2 are SGHTA and FQGTGA. The V segment lost 4 bases and the J segment 0 bases; nucleotides outside the gene matches: 6. CDR3 length: 17 amino acids. CDR3 bases: TGTGCCAGCAGCTCAAGACAGGGGGCGTTTAGCAATCAGCCCCAGCATTTT. Its translation is CASSSRQGAFSNQPQHF. Full variable domain (rest looked up from reference TRBV7-3 and TRBJ1-5): GAGVSQTPSNKVTEKGKYVELRCDPISGHTALYWYRQSLGQGPEFLIYFQGTGAADDSGLPNDRFFAVRPEGSVSTLKIQRTERGDSAVYLCASSSRQGAFSNQPQHFGDGTRLSIL.

For this clonotype: Sequence at one end of the junction differs from germline and may be a read error. The chain joins TRBV5-1 to TRBJ1-4; D gene unclear. The CDR3 length is 17 residues. The V gene's germline CDR1 is SGHRS and CDR2 YFSETQ. CDR3 protein: CASGLSPPGWTNEKLFF. The CDR3 DNA reads as TGCGCCAGCGGCTTGAGCCCACCGGGGTGGACTAATGAAAAACTGTTTTTT.

The chain recombines TRBV28 with TRBJ2-2; TRBD2 might be the D (6 bases). The CDR3 length is 15 residues. Deletions cut 10 bases from V and 4 bases from J, with 19 bases between. Germline CDR1 is MDHEN and CDR2 is SYDVKM. The CDR3 here is CATYGTWSGTGELFF. CDR3 bases: TGTGCCACCTATGGGACTTGGAGTGGCACCGGGGAGCTGTTTTTT.

The chain couples TRBV12-3 or TRBV12-4 to TRBJ2-2, with 10 positions matching TRBD2. The J segment lost 3 bases and the V segment lost 8 bases, leaving 9 bases of the junction unmatched. This CDR3 is built from 16 residues. CDR3 loop: CASSRGLAVYTGELFF. The CDR3 DNA reads as TGTGCCAGCTCCCGTGGACTAGCGGTATACACCGGGGAGCTGTTTTTT.